Below are 6 T cell receptor beta chains sequenced from a single sample in a study of blood T cell repertoires in COVID-19 (dated by TCRdb to 2019 to 2021). The library was prepared using the immunoSEQ multiplex PCR assay. TCRdb's version of the immuneACCESS table is confined to in-frame rearrangements and falls short of the full clone set. An unresolved V gene accounts for under half of the shortfall where checked; the remainder is of unknown origin. Within this sample are 150,000 to 200,000 clones, with approximately 86% of them counted one time only. Of the sample, more than 7.5% is held by the ten largest clones. What was sequenced was peripheral blood. These receptor sequences come from a man aged 50 to 60 with active or convalescent COVID-19.

This clone was picked up one time. This sequence joins TRBV29-1 and TRBJ1-5, with 10 bases lining up with TRBD1. Germline CDR1 SQVTM, CDR2 ANQGSEA. Trimming took 2 bases from V and 7 from J; bases not matched to a gene: 8. The CDR3 has 15 residues. The CDR3 DNA sequence: TGCAGCGTTGAATTTGGGACAGGGGTCGGACAGCCCCAGCATTTT. Protein: CSVEFGTGVGQPQHF.

The chain joins TRBV5-1 to TRBJ2-2, with 8 bases matching TRBD2. The V gene end was trimmed by 5 bases and the J gene end by 7 bases; junction bases not matched to a gene: 16. Germline V lookup: CDR1 SGHRS, CDR2 YFSETQ. The CDR3 length is 17 residues. As DNA, the CDR3 is TGCGCCAGCAGTTATAGTCGAAACAAAGGGACTAGCGGGGAGCTGTTTTTT. Translation: CASSYSRNKGTSGELFF.

The chain recombines TRBV20-1 with TRBJ2-2, with 11 bases aligning to TRBD2. This CDR3 comprises 16 residues. The germline V gene has CDR1 DFQATT and CDR2 SNEGSKA (reference sequence). The V gene end was trimmed by 3 bases and the J gene end by 7 bases; junction bases not matched to a gene: 10. CDR3 sequence: CSASEAGTSGDGELFF. DNA of the CDR3: TGCAGTGCTAGTGAAGCCGGGACTAGCGGCGACGGGGAGCTGTTTTTT.

In its sample, this clone was seen once. This chain joins TRBV15 and TRBJ2-2; D gene ambiguous. The germline gives CDR1 LNHNV, CDR2 YYDKDF (reference sequence). The V and J ends lost 7 bases and 2 bases respectively, with 8 bases between them. CDR3 length equals 13 residues. CDR3 sequence reads: CATTARNTGELFF. CDR3 nucleotide sequence: TGTGCCACCACCGCCAGAAACACCGGGGAGCTGTTTTTT.

The J gene is TRBJ2-3, the V gene TRBV10-1; 7 nucleotides agree with TRBD2. J was trimmed by 2 bases and V by 6 bases; bases with no gene match: 8. The germline gives CDR1 WNHNN, CDR2 SYGVQD (reference sequence). The CDR3 is made up of 15 amino acids. CDR3 in amino acids: CASSSTSVVTDTQYF. The CDR3 DNA sequence: TGCGCCAGCAGCTCCACTAGCGTCGTCACAGATACGCAGTATTTT.

This sequence joins TRBV11-2 and TRBJ1-3; a possible D gene is TRBD1 (5 bases). The CDR3 contains 14 residues. Per the germline V gene, CDR1 is SGHAT and CDR2 is FQNNGV. Trimming left V 1 base short and J 2 bases short, with 6 bases between. CDR3 coding DNA: TGTGCCAGCAGCTTAGTACAGGCTGGAAACACCATATATTTT. Amino acids: CASSLVQAGNTIYF.